These T cell receptor beta chains were read from a single sample in a study of T cell repertoires in cytomegalovirus infection. Using its own MiXCR run on the reads, TCRdb lists one record per CDR3 protein. The sample includes 150,000 to 200,000 distinct CDR3 sequences, 15% to 20% seen only once; the top ten take approximately 19%. Sequencing was performed on CD8+ T cells from PBMCs. The receptors were sampled from a human donor in good health (CMV status not recorded). Some clones in this sample may be carry-over from other donors' samples. Both conserved end residues are part of each CDR3. A D gene is named only where the DNA matches it firmly. The size entry is marked missing in some rows and otherwise reads once, few, many or a size class.

J	V	length	size	D	CDR3	DNA
TRBJ2-7	TRBV7-2	13	few	NA	CASSQISSDEQYF	TGTGCCAGCAGCCAAATATCCAGCGACGAGCAGTACTTC
TRBJ1-1	TRBV7-2	15	NA	NA	CASRMTRGMNTEAFF	TGTGCCAGCAGGATGACAAGGGGCATGAACACTGAAGCTTTCTTT
TRBJ2-1	TRBV28	16	few	TRBD2	CASSFAPSGRDNEQFF	TGTGCCAGCAGTTTTGCCCCTAGCGGGAGAGATAATGAGCAGTTCTTC
TRBJ2-1	TRBV7-6	15	NA	TRBD2	CASSPRGLAGGQQFF	TGTGCCAGCAGCCCAAGGGGACTAGCGGGAGGTCAGCAGTTCTTC
TRBJ1-1	TRBV7-6	16	NA	TRBD1	CASSLSGGTGRDEAFF	TGTGCCAGCAGCCTTAGTGGTGGGACAGGGAGGGATGAAGCTTTCTTT
TRBJ1-5	TRBV6-2/TRBV6-3	18	few	NA	CASSFGKVLVRDSQPQHF	TGTGCCAGCAGTTTCGGGAAGGTGTTGGTAAGGGATAGTCAGCCCCAGCATTTT
TRBJ2-7	TRBV3-1	14	NA	NA	CASSQAPGAYEQYF	TGTGCCAGCAGCCAAGCCCCTGGGGCCTACGAGCAGTACTTC
TRBJ2-7	TRBV6-5	15	NA	TRBD2	CASSYETSGSYEQYF	TGTGCCAGCAGTTACGAGACTAGCGGATCCTACGAGCAGTACTTC
TRBJ2-3	TRBV7-2	15	many	TRBD2	CASSLNSGATDTQYF	TGTGCCAGCAGCTTAAATAGCGGGGCGACAGATACGCAGTATTTT
TRBJ2-7	TRBV5-5	15	NA	TRBD1	CASSNRQGVYYEQYF	TGTGCCAGCAGCAATCGACAGGGGGTATACTACGAGCAGTACTTC
TRBJ2-5	TRBV28	12	NA	NA	CASNKRRETQYF	TGTGCCAGCAACAAACGCCGGGAGACCCAGTACTTC
TRBJ1-1	TRBV20-1	14	NA	NA	CSARSLGTPREAFF	TGCAGTGCTAGATCGCTCGGGACGCCCAGAGAGGCTTTCTTT
TRBJ2-1	TRBV28	18	NA	TRBD2	CASSLLGATSGSINEQFF	TGTGCCAGCAGTTTATTAGGGGCGACTAGCGGGAGTATCAATGAGCAGTTCTTC
TRBJ2-5	TRBV7-9	13	NA	NA	CASTSTYQETQYF	TGTGCCAGCACCTCTACGTACCAAGAGACCCAGTACTTC
TRBJ2-7	TRBV7-2	14	many	NA	CASSLASSSYEQYF	TGTGCCAGCAGCTTAGCCTCCAGCTCCTACGAGCAGTACTTC
TRBJ2-5	TRBV6-6	14	NA	NA	CASSSGPVQETQYF	TGTGCCAGCAGTTCCGGCCCCGTCCAAGAGACCCAGTACTTC
TRBJ2-1	TRBV28	14	NA	TRBD2	CASSLAGLYNEQFF	TGTGCCAGCAGCCTAGCGGGACTATACAATGAGCAGTTCTTC
TRBJ2-4	TRBV7-3	15	many	NA	CASSAGFPAKNIQYF	TGTGCCAGCAGCGCGGGGTTTCCGGCCAAAAACATTCAGTACTTC
TRBJ2-1	TRBV6-1	15	NA	NA	CASSEAGGSYNEQFF	TGTGCCAGCAGCGAGGCTGGGGGGTCCTACAATGAGCAGTTCTTC
TRBJ1-2	TRBV27	15	NA	TRBD1	CASSFNDRGYYGYTF	TGTGCCAGCAGTTTTAACGACAGGGGCTACTATGGCTACACCTTC
TRBJ2-5	TRBV14	17	NA	NA	CASSQGSSGQTQETQYF	TGTGCCAGCAGCCAAGGTAGTAGCGGACAAACTCAAGAGACCCAGTACTTC
TRBJ2-2	TRBV4-2	15	few	TRBD1	CASSQVVQGDGELFF	TGTGCCAGCAGCCAAGTCGTACAGGGGGACGGGGAGCTGTTTTTT
TRBJ2-5	TRBV6-1	17	NA	TRBD2	CASSGTSGREWTGTQYF	TGTGCCAGCAGCGGGACTAGCGGGAGGGAGTGGACGGGGACCCAGTACTTC
TRBJ1-2	TRBV7-9	13	NA	NA	CASSLRQEGGYTF	TGTGCCAGCAGCTTACGGCAGGAAGGTGGCTACACCTTC
TRBJ2-1	TRBV7-2	17	many	TRBD2	CASSLQSGSNSYNEQFF	TGTGCCAGCAGCTTACAAAGCGGGAGCAACTCCTACAATGAGCAGTTCTTC
TRBJ2-7	TRBV20-1	13	many	NA	CSARAGTNYEQYF	TGCAGTGCCCGGGCAGGCACTAACTACGAGCAGTACTTC
TRBJ2-1	TRBV7-3	12	many	NA	CASSLPGGEQFF	TGTGCCAGCAGCTTGCCCGGCGGTGAGCAGTTCTTC
TRBJ2-1	TRBV2	10	few	NA	CASIADEQFF	TGTGCCAGCATAGCGGATGAGCAGTTCTTC
TRBJ2-3	TRBV29-1	14	NA	NA	CSVELSRDTDTQYF	TGCAGCGTTGAACTTTCAAGGGACACAGATACGCAGTATTTT
TRBJ2-2	TRBV7-2	15	NA	TRBD2	CASSLAGARRGELFF	TGTGCCAGCAGCCTAGCGGGGGCCCGTCGAGGGGAGCTGTTTTTT
TRBJ2-3	TRBV6-4	15	NA	NA	CASSDSQGTTDTQYF	TGTGCCAGCAGTGACTCGCAGGGGACCACAGATACGCAGTATTTT
TRBJ2-1	TRBV2	12	NA	TRBD2	CASRGGGFEQFF	TGTGCCAGCAGAGGCGGGGGTTTTGAGCAGTTCTTC
TRBJ2-2	TRBV7-9	13	few	NA	CASDGRDTGELFF	TGTGCCAGCGACGGGAGAGACACCGGGGAGCTGTTTTTT
TRBJ2-3	TRBV6-6	14	few	TRBD1	CASGFRGPSDTQYF	TGTGCCAGCGGCTTCAGGGGGCCCTCAGATACGCAGTATTTT
TRBJ2-2	TRBV7-8	14	few	NA	CASTPLTATGELFF	TGTGCCAGCACCCCCCTCACGGCCACCGGGGAGCTGTTTTTT
TRBJ1-4	TRBV28	16	NA	NA	CASSLWGLGFGEKLFF	TGTGCCAGCAGTTTATGGGGGTTAGGGTTTGGTGAAAAACTGTTTTTT
TRBJ1-4	TRBV2	20	few	NA	CASLGQSSLYSPRGPEKLFF	TGTGCCAGCCTTGGCCAATCGTCACTTTACAGCCCCCGTGGCCCTGAAAAACTGTTTTTT
TRBJ1-4	TRBV18	15	few	TRBD1	CASSLRQGGIEKLFF	TGTGCCAGCTCACTACGACAGGGGGGCATCGAAAAACTGTTTTTT
TRBJ2-3	TRBV4-2	15	NA	NA	CASSRWGADTDTQYF	TGTGCCAGCAGCCGATGGGGAGCGGACACAGATACGCAGTATTTT
TRBJ2-5	TRBV6-2/TRBV6-3	12	NA	NA	CASSGNQETQYF	TGTGCCAGCTCAGGGAACCAAGAGACCCAGTACTTC
TRBJ1-3	TRBV19	11	few	NA	CASTLGDTIYF	TGTGCCAGTACGCTCGGAGACACCATATATTTT
TRBJ2-7	TRBV29-1	13	NA	NA	CSVELVSSYEQYF	TGCAGCGTTGAACTGGTCAGTTCCTACGAGCAGTACTTC
TRBJ2-1	TRBV27	15	NA	NA	CASSLSPGTADEQFF	TGTGCCAGCAGTTTATCCCCCGGGACTGCGGATGAGCAGTTCTTC
TRBJ2-1	TRBV12-3/TRBV12-4	16	NA	TRBD2	CASSPEASGPLFNSFF	TGTGCCAGCAGTCCCGAGGCTAGCGGGCCCCTATTCAATTCGTTCTTC
TRBJ2-7	TRBV7-9	17	NA	NA	CASQGSGQSVPFYEQYF	TGTGCCAGCCAGGGGTCGGGACAATCGGTTCCCTTTTACGAGCAGTACTTC
TRBJ1-2	TRBV7-3	14	NA	TRBD1	CASSPGQGNYGYTF	TGTGCCAGCAGCCCGGGACAGGGGAACTATGGCTACACCTTC
TRBJ2-2	TRBV29-1	13	few	TRBD1	CSAATGGTGELFF	TGCAGCGCCGCGACAGGGGGCACCGGGGAGCTGTTTTTT
TRBJ2-3	TRBV11-2	14	once	NA	CASILNLNTDTQYF	TGTGCCAGCATCTTAAATCTAAACACAGATACGCAGTATTTT
TRBJ2-3	TRBV7-6	15	few	TRBD2	CASSLEGAGSPTQYF	TGTGCCAGCAGCTTAGAAGGAGCGGGGAGCCCTACGCAGTATTTT
TRBJ2-1	TRBV7-2	14	many	NA	CASTQGGSYNEQFF	TGTGCCAGCACCCAGGGGGGTTCGTACAATGAGCAGTTCTTC
TRBJ2-1	TRBV6-2/TRBV6-3	13	few	NA	CASTQTGINEQFF	TGTGCCAGCACCCAAACAGGGATCAATGAGCAGTTCTTC
TRBJ2-4	TRBV7-9	16	few	NA	CASSSTDQRLRNIQYF	TGTGCCAGCAGCTCCACAGACCAGAGGCTCCGGAACATTCAGTACTTC
TRBJ1-1	TRBV7-6	14	NA	NA	CASSLVRDGTEAFF	TGTGCCAGCAGCTTAGTTCGGGACGGGACTGAAGCTTTCTTT
TRBJ1-2	TRBV5-1	14	few	NA	CASSLRQRYYGYTF	TGCGCCAGCAGCTTACGACAGCGATACTATGGCTACACCTTC